A single sample is the source of the 32 T cell receptor beta chains below, sequenced in a study of blood T cell repertoires in COVID-19. Assay used: immunoSEQ multiplex PCR; TCRdb lists only in-frame clones, some missing. Of about 250,000 clones in the sample, approximately 89% are singletons; the top ten hold over 3%. The source material was PBMCs or T cells enriched from blood (not recorded which). The receptors come from a woman in her forties who had been exposed to COVID-19.

This sequence joins TRBV28 and TRBJ2-4, with a possible D match to TRBD2 (6 bases). The V end was cut by 8 bases, the J end by 0 bases, with 11 bases between. The CDR3 is made up of 14 amino acids. The germline CDR1 and CDR2 sequences are MDHEN and SYDVKM. The CDR3 is CASGAGTAKNIQYF. The CDR3 region has the DNA TGTGCCAGCGGCGCGGGGACAGCCAAAAACATTCAGTACTTC.

The CDR3 loop is CASSHTRGAGGDGYTF. In DNA, the CDR3 is TGTGCCAGTAGCCACACCCGAGGGGCAGGGGGCGATGGCTACACCTTC. The rearrangement uses TRBV19 and TRBJ1-2; 8 bases map to TRBD1. The V and J ends lost 6 bases and 6 bases, in that order; junction bases with no gene match: 15. The CDR3 totals 16 residues. CDR1 LNHDA and CDR2 SQIVND come from the germline V gene (reference sequence).

The chain uses TRBV3-1 (or the pseudogene TRBV3-2) and TRBJ2-7; D is undetermined. V was shortened by 1 base and J by 1 base, with 5 bases between the two germline ends. There are 13 residues in the CDR3. The germline V gene has CDR1 LGHDT and CDR2 YNNKEL (reference sequence). CDR3 bases: TGTGCCAGCAGCCAAGCCTCTTCCTACGAGCAGTACTTC. It specifies CASSQASSYEQYF.

A note on this clone: An end of the junction differs from the germline gene, which may be a read error. The V call is TRBV2, the J call TRBJ2-5; D might be TRBD1 (6 bases). This CDR3 is 13 amino acids long. Germline assignment: CDR1 SNHLY and CDR2 FYNNEI. CDR3: CASSDPGQGTQYF. The CDR3 DNA follows: TGTGCCAGCAGTGACCCGGGACAAGGGACCCAGTACTTC.

Only one count was recorded for this clone. V gene TRBV29-1 combines with J gene TRBJ1-1; D gene unclear. Germline V gene data show CDR1 as SQVTM and CDR2 as ANQGSEA. Trimming removed 6 bases at V and 5 bases at J, with 16 bases between. The CDR3 has 13 amino acids. DNA for the CDR3: TGCAGCGTGGGGTGGAGGGTGGGTACTGAAGCTTTCTTT. It codes for CSVGWRVGTEAFF.

This sequence joins TRBV30 and TRBJ2-7; maybe TRBD1 (6 bases). The V gene lost 4 bases and the J gene lost 3 bases, with 13 bases spanning the gap. The CDR3 spans 13 residues. Per the germline V gene, CDR1 is GTSNPN and CDR2 is SVGIG (reference sequence). The CDR3 region has the DNA TGTGCCTGGAATAGGGGGAACCGCTACGAGCAGTACTTC. Translated: CAWNRGNRYEQYF.

This chain uses TRBV19 with TRBJ1-4, with 7 bases aligning to TRBD1. Germline-derived CDR1 and CDR2 are LNHDA and SQIVND (reference sequence). V was pared by 4 bases and J by 8 bases, with 4 bases of the junction left unmatched. The CDR3 is 13 amino acids. CDR3 coding DNA: TGTGCCAGTAGTAGGGCAGGGGGAGAAAAACTGTTTTTT. It translates to CASSRAGGEKLFF.

This chain joins TRBV30 and TRBJ1-4, with D perhaps TRBD1 (6 bases). The V gene's germline CDR1 is GTSNPN and CDR2 SVGIG (reference sequence). Trimming pared 5 bases from V and 4 bases from J, leaving 23 bases between. CDR3 length equals 17 residues. The CDR3 region has the DNA TGTGCCTGGTCAGACAGGACCTCATCATATCATAATGAAAAACTGTTTTTT. Translation: CAWSDRTSSYHNEKLFF. The complete variable domain, with remaining parts taken from reference TRBV30 and TRBJ1-4, reads SQTIHQWPATLVQPVGSPLSLECTVEGTSNPNLYWYRQAAGRGLQLLFYSVGIGQISSEVPQNLSASRPQDRQFILSSKKLLLSDSGFYLCAWSDRTSSYHNEKLFFGSGTQLSVL.

V is TRBV11-3 and J is TRBJ1-5; 7 positions match TRBD1. Germline V CDR1 and CDR2: SGHNT, YENEEA. The junction had 19 bases not matched to a gene; V was cut back by 5 bases and J by 6 bases. CDR3 length equals 18 residues. CDR3 residues: CASSPGPASTGVGQPQHF. The DNA of the CDR3 is TGTGCCAGCAGCCCTGGCCCAGCGTCAACAGGGGTGGGTCAGCCCCAGCATTTT.

The chain carries TRBV3-1 (or the pseudogene TRBV3-2) and TRBJ2-7; weak D call: TRBD1 (8 bases). The V gene's germline CDR1 is LGHDT and CDR2 YNNKEL (reference sequence). V was shortened by 4 bases and J by 9 bases, with 16 bases between the two germline ends. The CDR3 runs 13 residues. In nucleotides, the CDR3 is TGTGCCAGCAGCCCCAGACAGGGGAGGGTGCAGTACTTC. Translated: CASSPRQGRVQYF.

The chain links TRBV28 to TRBJ1-1; a weak D match, TRBD1 (6 bases). Germline CDR1 MDHEN, CDR2 SYDVKM. V was clipped by 5 bases and J by 0 bases, with 10 bases between them. The CDR3 runs 14 residues. The CDR3 spells CASSPRQVNTEAFF. The CDR3 DNA follows: TGTGCCAGCAGTCCGAGACAGGTGAACACTGAAGCTTTCTTT.

This chain links TRBV5-1 with TRBJ1-1; 11 bases line up with TRBD1. V lost 4 bases, J lost 7 bases, and 9 bases stayed unmatched. The CDR3 has 15 residues. The germline V gene encodes CDR1 SGHRS and CDR2 YFSETQ. CDR3 in amino acids: CASSPSGQGAGEAFF. The CDR3, as DNA: TGCGCCAGCAGCCCCTCCGGACAGGGGGCAGGTGAAGCTTTCTTT.

The rearrangement links TRBV30 to TRBJ2-3; 11 bases map to TRBD2. Germline loops: CDR1 GTSNPN, CDR2 SVGIG (reference sequence). After removal of 5 bases from V and 6 bases from J, the junction contained 4 bases not matched to a gene. The CDR3 extends over 13 amino acids. The DNA for the CDR3 is TGTGCCTGGTGTGCTAGCGGGGGGGATACGCAGTATTTT. Translating it yields CAWCASGGDTQYF.

This chain uses TRBV19 with TRBJ2-6, with unresolved D. V lost 3 bases to trimming and J lost 1 base, with 7 bases between them. The CDR3 contains 15 residues. Germline V CDR1 and CDR2: LNHDA, SQIVND (reference sequence). CDR3 residues: CASSISSSGANVLTF. The CDR3, as DNA: TGTGCCAGTAGTATTAGCAGTTCTGGGGCCAACGTCCTGACTTTC.

The chain recombines TRBV7-2 with TRBJ1-6, with 8 nucleotides matching TRBD1. V shed 2 bases, J shed 7 bases, and the junction held 4 bases outside the gene matches. Germline lookup yields CDR1 SGHTA and CDR2 FQGNSA. The CDR3 consists of 15 residues. The CDR3 loop reads CASSLRQGNNSPLHF. CDR3 nucleotides: TGTGCCAGCAGCTTAAGACAGGGGAACAATTCACCCCTCCACTTT.

The V gene is TRBV7-9, the J gene TRBJ1-5; D may be TRBD1 (5 bases). The CDR3 length is 13 residues. Looked up from germline, CDR1 is SEHNR and CDR2 is FQNEAQ (reference sequence). V was clipped by 0 bases and J by 8 bases, with 8 bases between them. As DNA, the CDR3 is TGTGCCAGCAGCTTAGCGGACATCAAGCCCCAGCATTTT. Protein: CASSLADIKPQHF.

The CDR3 DNA reads TGTGCCAGCAGCGCCTGGACAGGGGGCCTCAATCAGCCCCAGCATTTT. It specifies CASSAWTGGLNQPQHF. This chain links TRBV5-6 with TRBJ1-5; 11 positions agree with TRBD1. The V segment lost 4 bases and the J segment 3 bases; nucleotides outside the gene matches: 6. This CDR3 comprises 16 residues. CDR1 and CDR2 (germline): SGHDT, YYEEEE. The complete variable domain, with remaining parts taken from reference TRBV5-6 and TRBJ1-5, reads DAGVTQSPTHLIKTRGQQVTLRCSPKSGHDTVSWYQQALGQGPQFIFQYYEEEERQRGNFPDRFSGHQFPNYSSELNVNALLLGDSALYLCASSAWTGGLNQPQHFGDGTRLSIL.

V is TRBV6-1 and J is TRBJ1-5; D ambiguous. V was shortened by 2 bases and J by 0 bases, with 14 bases between the two germline ends. Germline V lookup: CDR1 MNHNS, CDR2 SASEGT. The CDR3 spans 17 residues. The CDR3 here is CASSESQRTYSNQPQHF. CDR3 bases: TGTGCCAGCAGTGAATCCCAGCGCACATATAGCAATCAGCCCCAGCATTTT.

J is TRBJ2-2 and V is TRBV7-9, with 10 bases that match TRBD2. V shed 3 bases and J 7 bases; nucleotides not matched to a gene: 11. CDR3 length equals 17 residues. The germline V gene has CDR1 SEHNR and CDR2 FQNEAQ (reference sequence). The CDR3 DNA reads TGTGCCAGCAGCTTCCGACGGTCTAGCGGGAGCCTCGGGGAGCTGTTTTTT. It translates to CASSFRRSSGSLGELFF.

The chain links TRBV10-3 to TRBJ1-6; unclear D gene. Germline-derived CDR1 and CDR2 are ENHRY and SYGVKD. This CDR3 contains 13 residues. Between the trimmed V and J ends, which lost 7 bases and 10 bases, there was a span of 14 bases. The CDR3 DNA reads TGTGCCATCACCCCCAGCCGGGAATCACCCCTCCACTTT. Translating gives CAITPSRESPLHF.

The V and J genes are TRBV11-3 and TRBJ2-4; tentatively, D is TRBD2 (5 bases). The germline V gene encodes CDR1 SGHNT and CDR2 YENEEA. V was cut by 3 bases and J by 7 bases, with 16 bases left in between. This CDR3 is 15 amino acids long. The CDR3 nucleotides are TGTGCCAGCAGCTTGACCCTAGCAGGTTTGAACATTCAGTACTTC. Its translation: CASSLTLAGLNIQYF. Variable domain in full (rest from reference TRBV11-3 and TRBJ2-4): EAGVVQSPRYKIIEKKQPVAFWCNPISGHNTLYWYLQNLGQGPELLIRYENEEAVDDSQLPKDRFSAERLKGVDSTLKIQPAELGDSAVYLCASSLTLAGLNIQYFGAGTRLSVL.

CDR3 DNA: TGTGCCAGCAGTGAAGGTTGGACTGCTGAGAGCTCCTATAATTCACCCCTCCACTTT. It yields the protein CASSEGWTAESSYNSPLHF. The chain joins TRBV6-1 to TRBJ1-6; no clear D gene. The V and J ends lost 1 base and 0 bases respectively, with 16 bases between them. This CDR3 has 19 residues. Germline V CDR1 and CDR2: MNHNS, SASEGT.

This clone was counted a single time. The V call is TRBV7-3, the J call TRBJ1-2, with a possible D match to TRBD1 (6 bases). CDR1 and CDR2 (germline): SGHTA, FQGTGA. V was trimmed by 5 bases and J by 8 bases, leaving 18 bases between them. The CDR3 is 14 amino acids. The CDR3 sequence is CASSRGRGSEGYTF. DNA of the CDR3: TGTGCCAGCAGCAGGGGGAGGGGGAGTGAGGGCTACACCTTC.

This clone appeared a single time. This chain uses TRBV4-3 with TRBJ1-3; maybe TRBD1 (6 bases). There are 16 residues in the CDR3. Per the germline V gene, CDR1 is LGHNA and CDR2 is YSLEER. Trimming pared 4 bases from V and 0 bases from J, leaving 13 bases between. The CDR3 sequence is CASSRNRDNSGNTIYF. The CDR3 region has the DNA TGCGCCAGCAGCCGTAATAGGGACAACTCTGGAAACACCATATATTTT.

J is TRBJ1-2 and V is TRBV10-3, with 8 bases that match TRBD1. In germline, CDR1 is ENHRY, CDR2 SYGVKD. Germline trimming cut 2 bases from V and 7 bases from J; bases unmatched to any gene: 6. This CDR3 has 14 amino acids. The CDR3 DNA reads TGTGCCATCAGTGAGAACCAGGGGGCTTTTGGCTACACCTTC. It specifies CAISENQGAFGYTF.

The rearrangement uses TRBV3-1 (or the pseudogene TRBV3-2) and TRBJ2-5; 8 positions agree with TRBD1. J gave up 4 bases and V 5 bases, and 6 bases lay outside the gene matches. Germline CDR1 and CDR2: LGHDT and YNNKEL (reference sequence). The CDR3 length is 14 residues. The DNA of the CDR3 is TGTGCCAGCAGCTATGGGCAGGGGGCAGAGACCCAGTACTTC. This translates into CASSYGQGAETQYF.

This clone was detected once. The chain uses TRBV9 and TRBJ2-3, with TRBD2 identical over 10 bases. This CDR3 has 15 residues. The V and J ends lost 3 bases and 6 bases, in that order; junction bases with no gene match: 7. CDR1 is SGDLS and CDR2 is YYNGEE in the germline V gene. DNA for the CDR3: TGTGCCAGCAGCGCGACCGGGACTAGCGTGGATACGCAGTATTTT. Translation gives CASSATGTSVDTQYF.

This clone was picked up one time. The gene calls are TRBV4-1 and TRBJ2-2; D may be TRBD2 (7 bases). Germline loops: CDR1 MGHRA, CDR2 YSYEKL. V gave up 4 bases and J gave up 4 bases, with 16 bases separating them. There are 16 residues in the CDR3. In DNA, the CDR3 is TGCGCCAGCAGCCTTGGGGGCGGGAGACCCACCGGGGAGCTGTTTTTT. This gives the protein CASSLGGGRPTGELFF.

The V call is TRBV24-1, the J call TRBJ1-2, with D maybe TRBD1 (5 bases). The CDR3 is made up of 13 amino acids. V was trimmed by 6 bases and J by 2 bases, leaving 9 bases between them. Per germline, CDR1 KGHDR and CDR2 SFDVKD. The CDR3 region has the DNA TGTGCCACCAGTTTGACAGAAAACTATGGCTACACCTTC. Residues: CATSLTENYGYTF.

The chain uses TRBV19 and TRBJ1-5; D ambiguous. Trimming shortened V by 8 bases and J by 7 bases, and 12 bases separated the two germline ends. CDR1 LNHDA and CDR2 SQIVND come from the germline V gene (reference sequence). CDR3 size: 12 residues. In nucleotides, the CDR3 is TGTGCCAGTGCACAGATTCCCCAGCCCCAGCATTTT. Its translation: CASAQIPQPQHF. The full variable domain, with the rest looked up from reference TRBV19 and TRBJ1-5, is DGGITQSPKYLFRKEGQNVTLSCEQNLNHDAMYWYRQDPGQGLRLIYYSQIVNDFQKGDIAEGYSVSREKKESFPLTVTSAQKNPTAFYLCASAQIPQPQHFGDGTRLSIL.

About this clone itself: The junction and the germline gene differ at one end; a read error may be behind it. In nucleotides, the CDR3 is TGTGCCAGCAGCTCCGCGGCAGGGTATGAAAAACTGTTTTTT. Translating gives CASSSAAGYEKLFF. V and J are TRBV5-1 and TRBJ1-4, with D possibly matching TRBD1 (5 bases). CDR1 and CDR2 from the germline V gene are SGHRS and YFSETQ. This CDR3 comprises 14 residues.

The rearrangement links TRBV7-2 to TRBJ2-7; 15 bases agree with TRBD2. The CDR3 is made up of 17 amino acids. Trimming at V came to 1 base and at J to 2 bases, leaving 3 bases not matched to a gene. CDR1 and CDR2 (germline): SGHTA, FQGNSA. CDR3 protein: CASSLGGTSGGTYEQYF. CDR3 nucleotides: TGTGCCAGCAGCTTAGGTGGGACTAGCGGGGGGACCTACGAGCAGTACTTC.